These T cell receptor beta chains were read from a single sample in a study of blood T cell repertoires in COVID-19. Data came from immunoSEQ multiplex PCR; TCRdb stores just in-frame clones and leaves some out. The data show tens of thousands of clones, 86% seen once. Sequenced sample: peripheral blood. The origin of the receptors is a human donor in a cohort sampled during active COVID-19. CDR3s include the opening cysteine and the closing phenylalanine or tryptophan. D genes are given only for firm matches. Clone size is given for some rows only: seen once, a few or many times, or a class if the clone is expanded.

CDR3: CASSQSKAGWAFF
DNA: TGCGCCAGCAGCCAAAGTAAGGCGGGGTGGGCTTTCTTT
size: NA
J: TRBJ1-1
D: NA
V: TRBV4-3
length: 13

CDR3: CASSLIAGRNEQFF
DNA: TGTGCCAGCAGTCTAATAGCGGGGAGGAATGAGCAGTTCTTC
size: NA
J: TRBJ2-1
D: TRBD2
V: TRBV6-2/TRBV6-3
length: 14

CDR3: CASSLAGVGPDTQYF
DNA: TGCGCCAGCAGCTTGGCCGGGGTCGGCCCCGATACGCAGTATTTT
size: NA
J: TRBJ2-3
D: NA
V: TRBV5-1
length: 15

CDR3: CASSASWELAPGNEQFF
DNA: TGTGCCAGCAGCGCCAGCTGGGAACTAGCCCCTGGGAATGAGCAGTTCTTC
size: NA
J: TRBJ2-1
D: NA
V: TRBV9
length: 17

CDR3: CAWRLSYEQYF
DNA: TGTGCCTGGAGGCTATCCTACGAGCAGTACTTC
size: few
J: TRBJ2-7
D: NA
V: TRBV30
length: 11

CDR3: CASSLLGTSGTGNEQFF
DNA: TGTGCCAGCAGCTTACTCGGGACTAGCGGGACGGGCAATGAGCAGTTCTTC
size: NA
J: TRBJ2-1
D: TRBD2
V: TRBV7-2
length: 17

CDR3: CATSGNTGDQPQHF
DNA: TGTGCCACCAGTGGTAACACAGGGGATCAGCCCCAGCATTTT
size: NA
J: TRBJ1-5
D: TRBD1
V: TRBV24-1
length: 14

CDR3: CASRTGNPYEQYF
DNA: TGCGCCAGCAGGACAGGGAATCCCTACGAGCAGTACTTC
size: NA
J: TRBJ2-7
D: TRBD1
V: TRBV10-2
length: 13

CDR3: CATSGGRWTEAFF
DNA: TGTGCCACCTCCGGGGGGCGCTGGACTGAAGCTTTCTTT
size: NA
J: TRBJ1-1
D: NA
V: TRBV15
length: 13

CDR3: CASSWQGLNTEAFF
DNA: TGTGCCAGCAGTTGGCAGGGCCTGAACACTGAAGCTTTCTTT
size: NA
J: TRBJ1-1
D: NA
V: TRBV27
length: 14

CDR3: CASSPSGTAATNEKLFF
DNA: TGTGCCAGCTCACCAAGCGGGACGGCCGCAACTAATGAAAAACTGTTTTTT
size: NA
J: TRBJ1-4
D: NA
V: TRBV18
length: 17

CDR3: CATSIIAGGNGEQFF
DNA: TGTGCCACCAGCATTATAGCGGGAGGAAATGGTGAGCAGTTCTTC
size: once
J: TRBJ2-1
D: TRBD2
V: TRBV15
length: 15

CDR3: CASSAHGTVVISRTEAFF
DNA: TGTGCCAGCAGTGCCCACGGGACAGTAGTTATAAGTCGCACTGAAGCTTTCTTT
size: NA
J: TRBJ1-1
D: TRBD1
V: TRBV2
length: 18

CDR3: CASSLTLTSSDQETQYF
DNA: TGTGCCAGCAGCTTAACCTTAACTAGTAGCGATCAAGAGACCCAGTACTTC
size: NA
J: TRBJ2-5
D: NA
V: TRBV7-8
length: 17

CDR3: CASSLGGGIETQYF
DNA: TGTGCCAGCAGCTTAGGGGGCGGGATAGAGACCCAGTACTTC
size: NA
J: TRBJ2-5
D: NA
V: TRBV7-9
length: 14

CDR3: CATSEGTGDYEQYF
DNA: TGTGCCACCAGTGAGGGGACAGGGGACTACGAGCAGTACTTC
size: NA
J: TRBJ2-7
D: TRBD1
V: TRBV24-1
length: 14

CDR3: CASSGTGADTQYF
DNA: TGTGCCAGCAGTGGAACAGGGGCAGATACGCAGTATTTT
size: NA
J: TRBJ2-3
D: TRBD1
V: TRBV9
length: 13

CDR3: CASSGPAGGSNEKLFF
DNA: TGTGCCAGCAGCGGACCCGCTGGGGGGTCTAATGAAAAACTGTTTTTT
size: NA
J: TRBJ1-4
D: NA
V: TRBV7-9
length: 16

CDR3: CASKHSRSENSPLHF
DNA: TGTGCCAGTAAGCACTCAAGGAGTGAGAATTCACCCCTCCACTTT
size: many
J: TRBJ1-6
D: NA
V: TRBV19
length: 15

CDR3: CASSFSGEKAYEQYF
DNA: TGTGCCAGCAGCTTTAGCGGGGAGAAAGCATACGAGCAGTACTTC
size: NA
J: TRBJ2-7
D: TRBD2
V: TRBV5-5
length: 15

CDR3: CASSLLAEVETQYF
DNA: TGTGCCAGCAGCTTACTAGCGGAAGTGGAGACCCAGTACTTC
size: NA
J: TRBJ2-5
D: TRBD2
V: TRBV5-6
length: 14

CDR3: CASSSFRQSTFGTQYF
DNA: TGTGCCAGCAGCTCCTTTCGACAGTCCACTTTCGGGACCCAGTACTTC
size: NA
J: TRBJ2-5
D: NA
V: TRBV7-9
length: 16

CDR3: CASSLDSVGGQETQYF
DNA: TGTGCCAGCAGCTTAGATTCCGTGGGGGGCCAAGAGACCCAGTACTTC
size: NA
J: TRBJ2-5
D: NA
V: TRBV11-2
length: 16

CDR3: CASARTVTYEQYF
DNA: TGTGCCAGCGCTCGCACTGTAACCTACGAGCAGTACTTC
size: NA
J: TRBJ2-7
D: NA
V: TRBV3-1/TRBV3-2
length: 13

CDR3: CASGGGYGYTF
DNA: TGTGCCAGCGGGGGGGGCTATGGCTACACCTTC
size: NA
J: TRBJ1-2
D: NA
V: TRBV6-5
length: 11

CDR3: CASSSTGAGAGNTIYF
DNA: TGTGCCAGCAGCTCCACAGGGGCCGGGGCTGGAAACACCATATATTTT
size: many
J: TRBJ1-3
D: TRBD1
V: TRBV7-2
length: 16

CDR3: CASSARTSGGERNTQYF
DNA: TGTGCCAGCAGCGCTAGGACTAGCGGGGGGGAAAGAAATACGCAGTATTTT
size: NA
J: TRBJ2-3
D: TRBD2
V: TRBV13
length: 17

CDR3: CASSRGADTQYF
DNA: TGTGCCAGCAGCCGAGGAGCAGATACGCAGTATTTT
size: NA
J: TRBJ2-3
D: NA
V: TRBV5-6
length: 12

CDR3: CASSSDRQETQYF
DNA: TGTGCCAGCAGTTCGGACAGGCAAGAGACCCAGTACTTC
size: NA
J: TRBJ2-5
D: TRBD1
V: TRBV12-3/TRBV12-4
length: 13

CDR3: CASSQQGGRSEAFF
DNA: TGTGCCAGCAGCCAACAGGGTGGAAGGTCTGAAGCTTTCTTT
size: once
J: TRBJ1-1
D: NA
V: TRBV27
length: 14

CDR3: CASSLMTSGVHEQFF
DNA: TGTGCCAGCAGCTTGATGACTAGCGGGGTCCATGAGCAGTTCTTC
size: NA
J: TRBJ2-1
D: TRBD2
V: TRBV11-2
length: 15

CDR3: CASSLDPRGHIGNEQFF
DNA: TGTGCCAGCAGCTTAGACCCCAGGGGGCATATAGGTAATGAGCAGTTCTTC
size: NA
J: TRBJ2-1
D: TRBD1
V: TRBV11-2
length: 17

CDR3: CASSPLGEGTEAFF
DNA: TGTGCCAGCTCACCACTAGGGGAGGGTACTGAAGCTTTCTTT
size: NA
J: TRBJ1-1
D: NA
V: TRBV18
length: 14

CDR3: CASGQGRNYGYTF
DNA: TGTGCCAGCGGGCAGGGCCGTAACTATGGCTACACCTTC
size: NA
J: TRBJ1-2
D: NA
V: TRBV2
length: 13

CDR3: CASRVTGLTGELFF
DNA: TGTGCCAGCAGAGTTACAGGGCTCACCGGGGAGCTGTTTTTT
size: NA
J: TRBJ2-2
D: NA
V: TRBV6-4
length: 14

CDR3: CASSPTRQYNNEQFF
DNA: TGTGCCAGCAGCCCGACACGACAGTATAACAATGAGCAGTTCTTC
size: NA
J: TRBJ2-1
D: NA
V: TRBV7-6
length: 15

CDR3: CASSRRTGEGEKLFF
DNA: TGTGCCAGCAGTCGCCGGACAGGGGAGGGTGAAAAACTGTTTTTT
size: once
J: TRBJ1-4
D: TRBD1
V: TRBV28
length: 15

CDR3: CASSLLSGRVTDTQYF
DNA: TGTGCCAGCAGCTTGCTAAGCGGGAGAGTGACAGATACGCAGTATTTT
size: NA
J: TRBJ2-3
D: TRBD2
V: TRBV5-8
length: 16

CDR3: CAIQGYEGYTF
DNA: TGTGCCATCCAGGGGTACGAGGGCTACACCTTC
size: NA
J: TRBJ1-2
D: NA
V: TRBV19
length: 11

CDR3: CSASATGAQKTQYF
DNA: TGCAGTGCTAGTGCCACAGGGGCACAAAAGACCCAGTACTTC
size: few
J: TRBJ2-5
D: TRBD1
V: TRBV20-1
length: 14

CDR3: CASSLSGGYEQYF
DNA: TGTGCCAGCAGCTTAAGCGGGGGTTACGAGCAGTACTTC
size: NA
J: TRBJ2-7
D: TRBD2
V: TRBV7-9
length: 13

CDR3: CAWSLPGTGDTGELFF
DNA: TGTGCCTGGAGCCTACCCGGGACGGGGGACACCGGGGAGCTGTTTTTT
size: NA
J: TRBJ2-2
D: NA
V: TRBV30
length: 16

CDR3: CASSFSGQGDTEAFF
DNA: TGCGCCAGCAGCTTTTCAGGGCAAGGAGACACTGAAGCTTTCTTT
size: few
J: TRBJ1-1
D: NA
V: TRBV5-1
length: 15

CDR3: CASRFLPTGTGGRGLLNYGYTF
DNA: TGTGCAAGTCGCTTTCTTCCTACCGGGACAGGGGGGAGGGGTCTCCTAAACTATGGCTACACCTTC
size: NA
J: TRBJ1-2
D: NA
V: TRBV12-2
length: 22

CDR3: CATSRDHRTTNEKLFF
DNA: TGTGCCACCAGCAGAGATCACAGGACAACTAATGAAAAACTGTTTTTT
size: few
J: TRBJ1-4
D: NA
V: TRBV15
length: 16

CDR3: CASSQDGGGSYNEQFF
DNA: TGCGCCAGCAGCCAAGATGGGGGGGGCTCGTACAATGAGCAGTTCTTC
size: NA
J: TRBJ2-1
D: NA
V: TRBV4-3
length: 16

CDR3: CASSIRASTDTQYF
DNA: TGTGCCAGTAGTATTCGCGCGAGCACAGATACGCAGTATTTT
size: NA
J: TRBJ2-3
D: NA
V: TRBV19
length: 14

CDR3: CASSGTGGATGELFF
DNA: TGTGCCAGTAGTGGAACGGGGGGGGCCACCGGGGAGCTGTTTTTT
size: NA
J: TRBJ2-2
D: TRBD2
V: TRBV19
length: 15